A selection of T cell receptor beta chains follows, all from one sample in a study of shared clonotypes between healthy human individuals. The protocol was immunoSEQ multiplex PCR, while the TCRdb copy is restricted to in-frame clones and leaves out a portion. Of around 430,000 clones listed, around 79% are singletons. Sample: PBMCs. The receptors were gathered from a woman in her thirties or forties in good health. Some clones in this sample may be carry-over from other donors' samples. CDR3s include the opening cysteine and the closing phenylalanine or tryptophan. Each record gives: clone size, D gene, CDR3 length, J gene, V gene, CDR3 DNA, CDR3 protein. D genes are given only for firm matches. Rows may omit the clone size; those that give it use once, few, many or a size class.

.	.	15	TRBJ2-7	TRBV7-2	TGTGCCAGCAGCCCCCACGGGGGTTCATCTTACGAGCAGTACTTC	CASSPHGGSSYEQYF
.	TRBD2	16	TRBJ2-1	TRBV19	TGTGCCAGTAGTCGAACGCTAGCGGGAACCTACAATGAGCAGTTCTTC	CASSRTLAGTYNEQFF
.	.	13	TRBJ2-3	TRBV7-2	TGTGCCAGCAGCTTAGCTTGGGGTGATACGCAGTATTTT	CASSLAWGDTQYF
.	.	16	TRBJ1-6	TRBV7-9	TGTGCCAGCAGGGTTCCAGCGAGCTCCTATAATTCACCCCTCCACTTT	CASRVPASSYNSPLHF
once	TRBD1	14	TRBJ2-7	TRBV27	TGTGCCAGCAGACCCTCGGACAGGGGATACGAGCAGTACTTC	CASRPSDRGYEQYF
.	TRBD1	15	TRBJ2-5	TRBV5-1	TGCGCCAGCAGCTACATGACAGGGGGCGGAGAGACCCAGTACTTC	CASSYMTGGGETQYF
.	.	12	TRBJ1-2	TRBV30	TGTGCCTGGAGCGGGGTGGTGGATGGCTACACCTTC	CAWSGVVDGYTF
.	.	15	TRBJ1-5	TRBV5-1	TGCGCCAGCAGCGTGGGAGCAGGGCTTAATCAGCCCCAGCATTTT	CASSVGAGLNQPQHF
.	TRBD2	15	TRBJ2-1	TRBV4-1	TGCGCCAGCAGCCAACCCCAGACTAGCTCCCATGAGCAGTTCTTC	CASSQPQTSSHEQFF
.	TRBD2	16	TRBJ2-2	TRBV30	TGTGCCTGGAGTGTACGTGGGCGGGAGAGGATCGGGGAGCTGTTTTTT	CAWSVRGRERIGELFF
.	.	12	TRBJ2-5	TRBV2	TGTGCCAGCAAGTACAGCCAAGAGACCCAGTACTTC	CASKYSQETQYF
.	.	16	TRBJ1-1	TRBV28	TGTGCCAGCAGTCCCCCGACCAGCCCCAATTTTGAAGGAGCTTTCTTT	CASSPPTSPNFEGAFF
.	.	14	TRBJ1-5	TRBV5-8	TGTGCCAGCAGCCGCCGCGGGATCAATCAGCCCCAGCATTTT	CASSRRGINQPQHF
.	.	12	TRBJ2-7	TRBV18	TGTGCCAGCTCACCAAGTTCAGGCGAGCAGTACTTC	CASSPSSGEQYF
.	.	16	TRBJ1-4	TRBV15	TGTGCCACCAGCAATCTTAGGGGGGCAACTAATGAAAAACTGTTTTTT	CATSNLRGATNEKLFF
.	.	13	TRBJ2-5	TRBV27	TGTGCCAGCAGTTTAGCAGGGGTTGAGACCCAGTACTTC	CASSLAGVETQYF
.	.	16	TRBJ2-7	TRBV18	TGTGCCAGCTCACCACCCATCGTCGGTGGGTCCTACGAGCAGTACTTC	CASSPPIVGGSYEQYF
.	TRBD1	17	TRBJ1-5	TRBV5-5	TGTGCCAGCAGCTTGTTCGAGGGGGCACTAACCCATCAGCCCCAGCATTTT	CASSLFEGALTHQPQHF
.	TRBD1	15	TRBJ2-1	TRBV15	TGTGCCACCAGCGGTACAGGGACAGGGCTGGATGAGCAGTTCTTC	CATSGTGTGLDEQFF
.	.	16	TRBJ2-7	TRBV2	TGTGCCAGCAGTGAACAGACCCCTCCCTCGGGGGACGAGCAGTACTTC	CASSEQTPPSGDEQYF